The clone carrying this TCR beta chain showed up just a few times. Its antigen is undetermined. Produced via immunoSEQ multiplex PCR; TCRdb's table is partial and in-frame only. The table records 98,000 or so clones, 65% to 85% of them present only once. This entry belongs to a study of T cell responses to AZD1222 COVID-19 vaccine. General study findings and limits: Seropositive at baseline were only a handful of AZD1222 recipients. Per reports, nearly half of all spike-specific TCRs target regions that are unmutated in variants. Donors were chiefly white British, with a greater number of females, and clonal diversity was perhaps underestimated.

Researchers grouped second doses given at about 4 or about 12 weeks into one pool. This CDR3 has 13 amino acids. The trim removed 2 bases at V and 8 bases at J, leaving 7 bases unmatched. CDR1 and CDR2 from the germline V gene are GTSNPN and SVGIG (reference sequence). The TCR sequence derives from an adult who received the AZD1222 COVID-19 vaccine. Sample: peripheral blood, taken 28 days after the second AZD1222 dose. The genes are TRBV30 and TRBJ1-2; 8 nucleotides line up with TRBD1. The DNA for the CDR3 is TGTGCCTGGAGTACCAGGGGGCCCTTCGGCTACACCTTC. Amino acids: CAWSTRGPFGYTF.